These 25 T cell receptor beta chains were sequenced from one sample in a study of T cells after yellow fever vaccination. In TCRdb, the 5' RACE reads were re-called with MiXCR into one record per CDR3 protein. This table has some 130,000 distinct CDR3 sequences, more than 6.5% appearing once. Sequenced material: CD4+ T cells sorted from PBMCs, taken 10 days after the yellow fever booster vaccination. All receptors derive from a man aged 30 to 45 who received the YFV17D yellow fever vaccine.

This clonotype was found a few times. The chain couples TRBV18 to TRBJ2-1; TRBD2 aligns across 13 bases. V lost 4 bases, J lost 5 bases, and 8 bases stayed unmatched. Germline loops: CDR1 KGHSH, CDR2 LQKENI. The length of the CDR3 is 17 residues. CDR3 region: CASSLRPGLAGNNEQFF. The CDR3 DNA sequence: TGTGCCAGCTCACTTCGCCCGGGACTAGCGGGGAACAATGAGCAGTTCTTC.

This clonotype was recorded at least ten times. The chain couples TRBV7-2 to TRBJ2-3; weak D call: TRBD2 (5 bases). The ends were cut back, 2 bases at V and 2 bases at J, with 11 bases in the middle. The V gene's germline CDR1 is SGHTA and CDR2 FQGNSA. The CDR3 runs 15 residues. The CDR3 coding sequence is TGTGCCAGCAGCTTATCGTCTAGCATCACAGATACGCAGTATTTT. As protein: CASSLSSSITDTQYF.

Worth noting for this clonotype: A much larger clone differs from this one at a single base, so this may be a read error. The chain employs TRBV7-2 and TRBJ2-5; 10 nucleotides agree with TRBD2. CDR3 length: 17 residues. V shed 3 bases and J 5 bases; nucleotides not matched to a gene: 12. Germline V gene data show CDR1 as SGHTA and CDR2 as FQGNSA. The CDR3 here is CASSLVAGGSVDETQYF. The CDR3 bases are TGTGCCAGCAGCTTGGTAGCGGGAGGCTCGGTCGACGAGACCCAGTACTTC.

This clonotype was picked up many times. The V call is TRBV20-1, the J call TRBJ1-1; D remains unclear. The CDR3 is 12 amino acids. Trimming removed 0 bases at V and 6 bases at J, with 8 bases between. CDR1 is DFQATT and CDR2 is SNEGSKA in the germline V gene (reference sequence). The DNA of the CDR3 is TGCAGTGCTAGAGATCTGATCGCTGAAGCTTTCTTT. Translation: CSARDLIAEAFF.

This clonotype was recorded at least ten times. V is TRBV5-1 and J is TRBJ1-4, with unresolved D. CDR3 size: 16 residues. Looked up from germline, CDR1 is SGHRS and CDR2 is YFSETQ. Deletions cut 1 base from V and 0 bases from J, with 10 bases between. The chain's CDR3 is CASSLPEGTTNEKLFF. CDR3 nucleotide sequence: TGCGCCAGCAGCTTGCCAGAAGGGACAACTAATGAAAAACTGTTTTTT.

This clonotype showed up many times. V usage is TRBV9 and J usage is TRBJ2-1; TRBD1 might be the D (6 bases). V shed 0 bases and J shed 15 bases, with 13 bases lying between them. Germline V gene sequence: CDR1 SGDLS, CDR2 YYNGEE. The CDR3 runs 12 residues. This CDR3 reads CASSVVEGQLFF. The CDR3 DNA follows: TGTGCCAGCAGCGTAGTCGAAGGACAGTTGTTCTTC.

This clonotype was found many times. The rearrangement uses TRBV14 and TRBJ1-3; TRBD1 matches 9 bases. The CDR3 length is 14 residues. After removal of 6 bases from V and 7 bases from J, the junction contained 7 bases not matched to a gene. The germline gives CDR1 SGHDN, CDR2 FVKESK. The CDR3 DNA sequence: TGTGCCAGCAGACCTACAGGGGGCCTTAACACCATATATTTT. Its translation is CASRPTGGLNTIYF. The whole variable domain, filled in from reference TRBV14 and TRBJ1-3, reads EAGVTQFPSHSVIEKGQTVTLRCDPISGHDNLYWYRRVMGKEIKFLLHFVKESKQDESGMPNNRFLAERTGGTYSTLKVQPAELEDSGVYFCASRPTGGLNTIYFGEGSWLTVV.

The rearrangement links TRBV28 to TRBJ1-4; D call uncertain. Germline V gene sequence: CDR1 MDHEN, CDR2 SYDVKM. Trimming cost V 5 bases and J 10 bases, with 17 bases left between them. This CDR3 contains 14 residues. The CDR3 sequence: CASSEGIEHGKLFF. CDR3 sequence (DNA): TGTGCCAGCAGTGAAGGTATTGAGCATGGAAAACTGTTTTTT.

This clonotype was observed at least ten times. CDR3 in amino acids: CSASSQMPSETQYF. The CDR3 DNA reads TGCAGTGCTAGCTCCCAGATGCCCTCAGAGACCCAGTACTTC. This chain links TRBV20-1 with TRBJ2-5; no clear D gene. Germline V gives CDR1 DFQATT, CDR2 SNEGSKA (reference sequence). The CDR3 contains 14 residues. Trimming stripped 3 bases from V and 4 bases from J, with 15 bases between.

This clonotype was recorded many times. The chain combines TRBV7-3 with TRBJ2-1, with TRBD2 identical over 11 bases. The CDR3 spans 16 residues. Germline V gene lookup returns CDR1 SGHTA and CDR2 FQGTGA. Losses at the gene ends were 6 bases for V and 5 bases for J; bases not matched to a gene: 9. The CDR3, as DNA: TGTGCCAGCAGTTACCAATCGGGACTAGCGGACAATGAGCAGTTCTTC. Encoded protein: CASSYQSGLADNEQFF.

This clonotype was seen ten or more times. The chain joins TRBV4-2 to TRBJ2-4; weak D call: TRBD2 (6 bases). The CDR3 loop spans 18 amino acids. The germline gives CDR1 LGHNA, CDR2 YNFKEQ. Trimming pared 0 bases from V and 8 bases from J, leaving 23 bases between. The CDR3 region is CASSQEKFRYGGVDIQYF. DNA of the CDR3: TGTGCCAGCAGCCAAGAAAAGTTTCGGTACGGAGGGGTGGACATTCAGTACTTC.

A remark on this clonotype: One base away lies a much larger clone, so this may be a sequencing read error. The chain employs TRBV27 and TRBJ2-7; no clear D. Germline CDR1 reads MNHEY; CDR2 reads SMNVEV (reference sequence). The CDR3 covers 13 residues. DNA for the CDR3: TGTGCCAGCAGTTTAGGCTACTCCTACGAGCACTACTTC. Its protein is CASSLGYSYEHYF.

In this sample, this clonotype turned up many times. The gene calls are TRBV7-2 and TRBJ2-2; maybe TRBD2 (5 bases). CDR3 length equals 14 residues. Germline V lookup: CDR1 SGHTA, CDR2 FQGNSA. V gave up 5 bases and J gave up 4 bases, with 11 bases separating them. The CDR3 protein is CASSGAVLTGELFF. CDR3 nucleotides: TGTGCCAGCAGCGGAGCGGTACTCACCGGGGAGCTGTTTTTT.

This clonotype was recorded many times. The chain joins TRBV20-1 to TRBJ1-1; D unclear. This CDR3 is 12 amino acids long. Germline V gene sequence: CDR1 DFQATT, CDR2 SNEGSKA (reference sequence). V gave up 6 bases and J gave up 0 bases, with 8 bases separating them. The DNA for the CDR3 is TGCAGTGCCCTACGAATGAACACTGAAGCTTTCTTT. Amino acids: CSALRMNTEAFF.

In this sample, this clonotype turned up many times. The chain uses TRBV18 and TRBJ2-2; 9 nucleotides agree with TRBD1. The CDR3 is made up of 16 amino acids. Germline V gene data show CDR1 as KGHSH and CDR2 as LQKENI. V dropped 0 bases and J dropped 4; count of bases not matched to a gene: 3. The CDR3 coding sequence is TGTGCCAGCTCACCACCAACAGGGGGCTTCACCGGGGAGCTGTTTTTT. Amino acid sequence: CASSPPTGGFTGELFF.

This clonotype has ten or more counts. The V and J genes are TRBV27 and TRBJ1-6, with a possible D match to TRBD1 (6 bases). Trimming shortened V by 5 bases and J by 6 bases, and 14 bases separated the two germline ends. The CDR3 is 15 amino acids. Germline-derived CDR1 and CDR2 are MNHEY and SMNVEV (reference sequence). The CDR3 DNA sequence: TGTGCCAGCAGTAGAGAACAGGGCGGTAATTCACCCCTCCACTTT. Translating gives CASSREQGGNSPLHF.

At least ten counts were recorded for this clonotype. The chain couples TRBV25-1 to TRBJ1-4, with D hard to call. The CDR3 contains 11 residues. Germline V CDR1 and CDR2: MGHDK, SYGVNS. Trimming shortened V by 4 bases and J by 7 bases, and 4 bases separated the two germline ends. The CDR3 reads CASSGLEKLFF. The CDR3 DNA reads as TGTGCCAGCAGTGGCCTTGAAAAACTGTTTTTT.

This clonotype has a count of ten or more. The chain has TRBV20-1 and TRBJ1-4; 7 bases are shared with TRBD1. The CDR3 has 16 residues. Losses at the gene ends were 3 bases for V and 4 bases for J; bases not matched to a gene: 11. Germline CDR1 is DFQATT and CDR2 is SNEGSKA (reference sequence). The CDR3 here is CSASPSSTGDNEKLFF. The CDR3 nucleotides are TGCAGTGCTAGTCCGTCGTCAACAGGGGATAATGAAAAACTGTTTTTT.

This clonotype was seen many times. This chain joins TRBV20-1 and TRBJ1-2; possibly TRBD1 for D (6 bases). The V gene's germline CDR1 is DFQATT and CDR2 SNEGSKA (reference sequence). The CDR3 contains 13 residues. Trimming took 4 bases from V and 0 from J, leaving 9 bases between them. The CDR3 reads CSATGATNYGYTF. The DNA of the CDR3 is TGCAGTGCTACAGGGGCTACTAACTATGGCTACACCTTC.

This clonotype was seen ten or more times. For the CDR3, the DNA is TGCGCCAGCAGCCAAGATCAGGTAACCTACGAGCAGTACTTC. Its translation is CASSQDQVTYEQYF. The gene calls are TRBV4-3 and TRBJ2-7; D is unclear. Germline CDR1 reads LGHNA; CDR2 reads YSLEER. The CDR3 is 14 amino acids. The V end was cut by 0 bases, the J end by 2 bases, with 8 bases between.

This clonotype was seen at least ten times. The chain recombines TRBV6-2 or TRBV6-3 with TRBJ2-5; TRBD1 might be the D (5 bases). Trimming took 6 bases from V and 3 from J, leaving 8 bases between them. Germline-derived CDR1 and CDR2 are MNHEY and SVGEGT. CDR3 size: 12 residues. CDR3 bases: TGTGCCAGCAGCGACAGAGAAGAGACCCAGTACTTC. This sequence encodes CASSDREETQYF.

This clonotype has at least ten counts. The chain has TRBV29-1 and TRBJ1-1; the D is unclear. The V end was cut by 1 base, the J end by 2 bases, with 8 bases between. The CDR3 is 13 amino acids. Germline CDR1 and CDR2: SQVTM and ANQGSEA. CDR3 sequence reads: CSVEVGYNTEAFF. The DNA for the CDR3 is TGCAGCGTTGAAGTAGGATATAACACTGAAGCTTTCTTT.

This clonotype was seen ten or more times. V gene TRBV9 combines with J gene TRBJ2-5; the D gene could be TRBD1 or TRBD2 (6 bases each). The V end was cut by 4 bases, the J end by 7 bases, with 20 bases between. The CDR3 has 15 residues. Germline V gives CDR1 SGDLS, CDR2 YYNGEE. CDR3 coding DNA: TGTGCCAGCAGCTACTCTAGGGACATCGGGGGGACCCAGTACTTC. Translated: CASSYSRDIGGTQYF.

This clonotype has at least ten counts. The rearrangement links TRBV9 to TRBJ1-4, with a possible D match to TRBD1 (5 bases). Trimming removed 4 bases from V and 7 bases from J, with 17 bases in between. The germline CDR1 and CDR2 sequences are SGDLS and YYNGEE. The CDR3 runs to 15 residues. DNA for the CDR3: TGTGCCAGCAGCCAGGGAGGGGTAAAGGGTGAAAAACTGTTTTTT. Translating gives CASSQGGVKGEKLFF.

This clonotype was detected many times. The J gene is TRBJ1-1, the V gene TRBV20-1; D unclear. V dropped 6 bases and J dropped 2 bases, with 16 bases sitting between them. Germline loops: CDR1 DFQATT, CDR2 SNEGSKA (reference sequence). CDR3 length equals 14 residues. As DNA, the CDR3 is TGCAGTGCCGAGATGGTGGTCCCAAACACTGAAGCTTTCTTT. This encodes CSAEMVVPNTEAFF.